Below, 23 T cell receptor beta chains from the same sample are listed, as sequenced in a study of blood T cell repertoires in COVID-19 (dated by TCRdb to the early 2020s). Library preparation used the immunoSEQ multiplex PCR assay. TCRdb took over this immuneACCESS table, retaining in-frame rearrangements with V and J assigned. Such tables are incomplete; in checked studies, under half of the missing clones stem from an unresolved V gene, and the remainder is unexplained. Across this sample there are 120,000 or so clones, with around four fifths seen only once. In total, the top ten clones hold more than 5% of the sample. The sample was peripheral blood. The origin of the receptors is a man older than 75 with active or convalescent COVID-19.

This clone has only a few counts. The chain links TRBV2 to TRBJ1-2; 7 bases match TRBD1. Germline lookup yields CDR1 SNHLY and CDR2 FYNNEI. The CDR3 runs 14 residues. V lost 2 bases to trimming and J lost 8 bases; unmatched junction nucleotides: 8. DNA for the CDR3: TGTGCCAGCAGTGAATTCCAGGGGGAAAAAGGCTACACCTTC. It encodes CASSEFQGEKGYTF.

This chain connects TRBV29-1 to TRBJ1-2, with D possibly TRBD1 on 5 matching bases. Germline-derived CDR1 and CDR2 are SQVTM and ANQGSEA. V gave up 0 bases and J gave up 5 bases, with 7 bases separating them. The CDR3 has 12 residues. The DNA of the CDR3 is TGCAGCGTTGAAGAGGGGGGGTATGGCTACACCTTC. This sequence encodes CSVEEGGYGYTF.

The chain employs TRBV11-2 and TRBJ2-3; D is unresolved. With 1 base removed from V and 2 bases from J, the gap between germline ends came to 7 bases. CDR3 length: 14 residues. Germline CDR1 and CDR2: SGHAT and FQNNGV. The CDR3 region has the DNA TGTGCCAGCAGCTTAGCCAGGTACACAGATACGCAGTATTTT. It codes for CASSLARYTDTQYF.

The chain combines TRBV7-2 with TRBJ1-6; 9 bases agree with TRBD1. The CDR3 totals 17 residues. Germline loops: CDR1 SGHTA, CDR2 FQGNSA. Trimming at V came to 3 bases and at J to 7 bases, leaving 10 bases not matched to a gene. CDR3 in amino acids: CASSLTGTGLRNSPLHF. CDR3 DNA: TGTGCCAGCAGCTTGACCGGGACAGGGCTTAGAAATTCACCCCTCCACTTT.

The chain's CDR3 is CASSLVSSGKGEKLFF. The CDR3, as DNA: TGCGCCAGCAGCTTGGTCAGCTCCGGGAAGGGAGAAAAACTGTTTTTT. The rearrangement joins TRBV5-1 to TRBJ1-4; D gene unclear. Trimming removed 0 bases from V and 8 bases from J, with 17 bases in between. Germline values: CDR1 SGHRS, CDR2 YFSETQ. There are 16 residues in the CDR3. The entire variable domain, with the rest obtained from reference TRBV5-1 and TRBJ1-4, is as follows: KAGVTQTPRYLIKTRGQQVTLSCSPISGHRSVSWYQQTPGQGLQFLFEYFSETQRNKGNFPGRFSGRQFSNSRSEMNVSTLELGDSALYLCASSLVSSGKGEKLFFGSGTQLSVL.

V is TRBV7-2 and J is TRBJ2-1, with D tentatively TRBD2 (6 bases). Germline lookup yields CDR1 SGHTA and CDR2 FQGNSA. Trimming removed 5 bases at V and 1 base at J, with 15 bases between. This CDR3 spans 16 amino acids. The CDR3 bases are TGTGCCAGCAGCCCGAGGACCGGGGGTTCCTACAATGAGCAGTTCTTC. It encodes CASSPRTGGSYNEQFF.

This clone was recorded only once. The gene calls are TRBV4-1 and TRBJ1-1, with 9 nucleotides matching TRBD1. Germline CDR1 MGHRA, CDR2 YSYEKL. The J segment lost 0 bases and the V segment lost 4 bases, leaving 6 bases of the junction unmatched. This CDR3 is built from 16 residues. The CDR3 nucleotides are TGCGCCAGCAGCCTAAGTACAGGGGGCATGAACACTGAAGCTTTCTTT. This codes for CASSLSTGGMNTEAFF.

The V and J genes are TRBV5-1 and TRBJ1-1, with a possible D match to TRBD1 (5 bases). This CDR3 is 13 amino acids long. V was shortened by 7 bases and J by 4 bases, with 14 bases between the two germline ends. CDR1 SGHRS and CDR2 YFSETQ come from the germline V gene. The DNA of the CDR3 is TGCGCCAGCCACTCAGGGCGCCCCACTGAAGCTTTCTTT. Its translation is CASHSGRPTEAFF.

The CDR3 spells CASSEAGAGELFF. The CDR3 DNA sequence: TGTGCCAGCAGCGAGGCAGGGGCGGGGGAGCTGTTTTTT. The V gene is TRBV7-3, the J gene TRBJ2-2; D might be TRBD1 (6 bases). Trimming took off 5 bases at V and 8 bases at J, with 12 bases between the two ends. From germline, CDR1 is SGHTA and CDR2 FQGTGA. The CDR3 has 13 residues. The full variable domain, with the rest looked up from reference TRBV7-3 and TRBJ2-2, is GAGVSQTPSNKVTEKGKYVELRCDPISGHTALYWYRQSLGQGPEFLIYFQGTGAADDSGLPNDRFFAVRPEGSVSTLKIQRTERGDSAVYLCASSEAGAGELFFGEGSRLTVL.

This chain uses TRBV5-1 with TRBJ2-1, with 8 bases lining up with TRBD2. V dropped 4 bases and J dropped 9; count of bases not matched to a gene: 15. CDR3 length: 16 amino acids. In germline, CDR1 is SGHRS, CDR2 YFSETQ. The CDR3 sequence: CASSPLPSGGEGEQFF. Here the CDR3 DNA reads TGCGCCAGCAGCCCCCTCCCAAGCGGGGGCGAAGGTGAGCAGTTCTTC.

This sequence joins TRBV25-1 and TRBJ2-3; 11 positions match TRBD2. The germline CDR1 and CDR2 sequences are MGHDK and SYGVNS. Trimming cost V 1 base and J 5 bases; bases outside gene matches: 8. The CDR3 consists of 17 residues. DNA of the CDR3: TGTGCCAGCAGTGAATTAGCGGGGGGGAGGAGCGGAGATACGCAGTATTTT. Translation gives CASSELAGGRSGDTQYF.

J is TRBJ2-1 and V is TRBV18; tentative D call: TRBD2 (5 bases). This CDR3 contains 15 residues. The germline CDR1 and CDR2 sequences are KGHSH and LQKENI. The V end was cut by 6 bases, the J end by 10 bases, with 22 bases between. The CDR3 reads CASSRGVAQSGEQFF. The CDR3 DNA follows: TGTGCCAGCTCTCGTGGTGTAGCGCAGTCGGGAGAGCAGTTCTTC. The full variable domain, in which reference TRBV18 and TRBJ2-1 provide the parts outside the CDR3, is NAGVMQNPRHLVRRRGQEARLRCSPMKGHSHVYWYRQLPEEGLKFMVYLQKENIIDESGMPKERFSAEFPKEGPSILRIQQVVRGDSAAYFCASSRGVAQSGEQFFGPGTRLTVL.

This chain joins TRBV2 and TRBJ2-1; D unclear. Trimming removed 4 bases at V and 0 bases at J, with 10 bases between. CDR3 size: 15 residues. The germline gives CDR1 SNHLY, CDR2 FYNNEI. CDR3 DNA sequence: TGTGCCAGCAGTGGAGATACGAGCTCCTACAATGAGCAGTTCTTC. It encodes CASSGDTSSYNEQFF.

The V gene is TRBV5-1, the J gene TRBJ2-5; no clear D gene. The V and J ends lost 1 base and 2 bases respectively, with 6 bases between them. CDR3 length: 13 amino acids. Germline CDR1 is SGHRS and CDR2 is YFSETQ. In DNA form, the CDR3 reads TGCGCCAGCAGCTTGAACAAGCAAGAGACCCAGTACTTC. This codes for CASSLNKQETQYF.

The chain couples TRBV2 to TRBJ2-3; 8 bases align to TRBD2. V shed 5 bases, J shed 4 bases, and the junction held 8 bases outside the gene matches. CDR1 is SNHLY and CDR2 is FYNNEI in the germline V gene. The CDR3 runs to 15 residues. The DNA for the CDR3 is TGTGCCAGCAGTCTCGGACTAGCTACGCCAGATACGCAGTATTTT. This encodes CASSLGLATPDTQYF.

The chain is built from TRBV6-2 or TRBV6-3 and TRBJ1-1, with D perhaps matching TRBD1 (5 bases). The ends were cut back, 2 bases at V and 0 bases at J, with 10 bases in the middle. Per the germline V gene, CDR1 is MNHEY and CDR2 is SVGEGT. The CDR3 extends over 15 amino acids. Here the CDR3 DNA reads TGTGCCAGCAGTTACCCACAGGTAATGAACACTGAAGCTTTCTTT. This gives the protein CASSYPQVMNTEAFF.

This clone has only one observation. This chain connects TRBV9 to TRBJ1-4; 8 nucleotides agree with TRBD1. Germline V gives CDR1 SGDLS, CDR2 YYNGEE. The length of the CDR3 is 15 residues. The ends lost 2 bases at V and 6 bases at J; junction bases unmatched: 6. The CDR3 spells CASSVGPGGDEKLFF. The CDR3 DNA reads TGTGCCAGCAGCGTGGGCCCAGGGGGCGATGAAAAACTGTTTTTT. Using reference TRBV9 and TRBJ1-4 for the parts outside the CDR3, the full variable domain is DSGVTQTPKHLITATGQRVTLRCSPRSGDLSVYWYQQSLDQGLQFLIQYYNGEERAKGNILERFSAQQFPDLHSELNLSSLELGDSALYFCASSVGPGGDEKLFFGSGTQLSVL.

This sequence joins TRBV7-3 and TRBJ2-2, with D possibly being TRBD1 (6 bases). Trimming left V 5 bases short and J 2 bases short, with 18 bases between. CDR1 SGHTA and CDR2 FQGTGA come from the germline V gene. The CDR3 has 17 residues. CDR3 in amino acids: CASSRTSQGPNTGELFF. The CDR3 region has the DNA TGTGCCAGCAGCCGGACCTCACAGGGCCCCAACACCGGGGAGCTGTTTTTT.

This chain links TRBV19 with TRBJ2-3; no definite D call. CDR1 is LNHDA, CDR2 SQIVND, per germline (reference sequence). The CDR3 extends over 13 amino acids. Deletions cut 8 bases from V and 1 base from J, with 10 bases between. The CDR3 coding sequence is TGTGCCAGTCAGGCTCCGGGCACAGATACGCAGTATTTT. It specifies CASQAPGTDTQYF.

A few counts support this clone. This chain joins TRBV2 and TRBJ1-1, with 7 bases fitting TRBD1. CDR3 length equals 14 residues. CDR1 and CDR2 (germline): SNHLY, FYNNEI. With 7 bases clipped from V and 1 base from J, the junction kept 6 bases outside the gene matches. DNA for the CDR3: TGTGCCAGCACCGGGACAGTCCAGAACACTGAAGCTTTCTTT. Protein sequence: CASTGTVQNTEAFF.

The chain uses TRBV5-4 and TRBJ2-2; 11 bases are a match to TRBD2. V trimming: 0 bases; J trimming: 4 bases; junction bases outside the gene matches: 8. CDR3 length: 18 amino acids. Germline CDR1 is SGHNT and CDR2 is YYREEE (reference sequence). CDR3 nucleotides: TGTGCCAGCAGCTTGGGAATAGCGGGGGGGCTCGGCACCGGGGAGCTGTTTTTT. It encodes CASSLGIAGGLGTGELFF.

The CDR3 sequence is CASSLDRGEYNEQFF. Here the CDR3 DNA reads TGTGCCAGCAGTCTCGACAGGGGCGAGTACAATGAGCAGTTCTTC. The V gene is TRBV6-5, the J gene TRBJ2-1, with TRBD1 identical over 8 bases. CDR3 length equals 15 residues. Germline CDR1 and CDR2: MNHEY and SVGAGI. The V and J ends lost 5 bases and 4 bases, in that order; junction bases with no gene match: 7.

This chain joins TRBV27 and TRBJ2-7, with D perhaps TRBD2 (6 bases). The CDR3 extends over 14 amino acids. Germline V gene sequence: CDR1 MNHEY, CDR2 SMNVEV (reference sequence). The V end was cut by 3 bases, the J end by 0 bases, with 9 bases between. The CDR3 spells CASSFSGFSYEQYF. The CDR3 DNA reads TGTGCCAGCAGTTTTAGCGGTTTCTCCTACGAGCAGTACTTC.